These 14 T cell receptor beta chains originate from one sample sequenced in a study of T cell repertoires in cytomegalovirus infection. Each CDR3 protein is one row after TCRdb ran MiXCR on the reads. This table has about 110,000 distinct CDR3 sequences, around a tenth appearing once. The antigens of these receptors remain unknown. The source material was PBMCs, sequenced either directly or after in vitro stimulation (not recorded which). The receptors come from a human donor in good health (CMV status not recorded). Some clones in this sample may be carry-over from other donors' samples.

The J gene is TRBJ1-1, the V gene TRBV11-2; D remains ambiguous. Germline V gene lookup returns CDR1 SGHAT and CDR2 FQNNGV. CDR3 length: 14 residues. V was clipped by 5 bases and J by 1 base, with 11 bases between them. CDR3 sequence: CASSNSNTNTEAFF. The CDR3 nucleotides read TGTGCCAGCAGCAACTCTAATACGAACACTGAAGCTTTCTTT.

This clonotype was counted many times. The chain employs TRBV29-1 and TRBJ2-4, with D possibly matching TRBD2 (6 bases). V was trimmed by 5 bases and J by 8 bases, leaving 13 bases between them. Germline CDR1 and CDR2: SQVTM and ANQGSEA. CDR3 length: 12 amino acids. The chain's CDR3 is CSVQAGPDIQYF. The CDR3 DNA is TGCAGCGTTCAGGCGGGACCTGACATTCAGTACTTC.

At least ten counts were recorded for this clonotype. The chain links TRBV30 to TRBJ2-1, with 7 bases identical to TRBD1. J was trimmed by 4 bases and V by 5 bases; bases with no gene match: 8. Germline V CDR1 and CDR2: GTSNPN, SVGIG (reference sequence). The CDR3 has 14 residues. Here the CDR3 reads CAWAGTDRYNEQFF. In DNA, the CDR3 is TGTGCCTGGGCCGGGACAGATAGATACAATGAGCAGTTCTTC.

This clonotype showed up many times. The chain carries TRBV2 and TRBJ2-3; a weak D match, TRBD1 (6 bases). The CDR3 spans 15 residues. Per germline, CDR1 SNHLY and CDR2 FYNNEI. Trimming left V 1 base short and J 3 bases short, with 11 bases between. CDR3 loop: CASSEEGDVTDTQYF. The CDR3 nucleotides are TGTGCCAGCAGTGAAGAGGGGGACGTGACAGATACGCAGTATTTT.

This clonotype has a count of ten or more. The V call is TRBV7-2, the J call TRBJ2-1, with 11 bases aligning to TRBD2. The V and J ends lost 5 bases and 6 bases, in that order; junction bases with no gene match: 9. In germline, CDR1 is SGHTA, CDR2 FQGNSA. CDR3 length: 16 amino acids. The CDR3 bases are TGTGCCAGCAGCCGACAAATAGCGGGAGGGGGCAATGAGCAGTTCTTC. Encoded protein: CASSRQIAGGGNEQFF.

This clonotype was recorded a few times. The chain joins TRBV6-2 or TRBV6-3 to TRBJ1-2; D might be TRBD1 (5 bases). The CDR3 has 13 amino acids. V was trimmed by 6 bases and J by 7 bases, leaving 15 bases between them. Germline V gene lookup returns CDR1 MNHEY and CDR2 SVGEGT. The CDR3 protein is CASSREGVFGYTF. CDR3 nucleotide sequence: TGTGCCAGCAGCAGAGAAGGGGTATTTGGCTACACCTTC.

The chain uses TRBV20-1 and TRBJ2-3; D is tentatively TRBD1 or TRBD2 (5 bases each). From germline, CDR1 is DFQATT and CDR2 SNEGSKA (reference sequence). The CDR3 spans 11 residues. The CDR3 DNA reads TGCAGCGGGGCGGGCACAGATACGCAGTATTTT. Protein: CSGAGTDTQYF.

The CDR3 loop reads CASSQEGDYNEQFF. CDR3 DNA sequence: TGTGCCAGCAGCCAAGAGGGGGACTACAATGAGCAGTTCTTC. The chain has TRBV3-1 and TRBJ2-1; TRBD1 or TRBD2 may be the D gene (5 bases each). V lost 0 bases and J lost 3, with 6 bases in between. This CDR3 has 14 amino acids. Germline CDR1 LGHDT, CDR2 YNNKEL (reference sequence).

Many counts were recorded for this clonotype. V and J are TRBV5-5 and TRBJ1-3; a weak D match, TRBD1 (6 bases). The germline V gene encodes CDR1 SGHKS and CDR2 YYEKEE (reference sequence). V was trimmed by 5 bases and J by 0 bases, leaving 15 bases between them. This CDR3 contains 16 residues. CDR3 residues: CASRTGHTISGNTIYF. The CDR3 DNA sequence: TGTGCCAGCAGGACGGGACATACGATCTCTGGAAACACCATATATTTT.

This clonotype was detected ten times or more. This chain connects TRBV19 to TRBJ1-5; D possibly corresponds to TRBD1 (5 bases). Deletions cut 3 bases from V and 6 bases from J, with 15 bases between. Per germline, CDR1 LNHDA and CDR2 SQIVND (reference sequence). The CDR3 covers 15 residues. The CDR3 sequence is CASSIGGWFAQPQHF. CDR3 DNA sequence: TGTGCCAGTAGTATTGGGGGGTGGTTCGCTCAGCCCCAGCATTTT.

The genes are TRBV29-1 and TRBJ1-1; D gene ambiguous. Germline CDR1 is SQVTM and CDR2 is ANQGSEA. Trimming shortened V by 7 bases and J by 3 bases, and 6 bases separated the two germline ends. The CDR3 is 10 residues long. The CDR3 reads CSAGDTEAFF. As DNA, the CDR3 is TGCAGCGCCGGGGACACTGAAGCTTTCTTT.

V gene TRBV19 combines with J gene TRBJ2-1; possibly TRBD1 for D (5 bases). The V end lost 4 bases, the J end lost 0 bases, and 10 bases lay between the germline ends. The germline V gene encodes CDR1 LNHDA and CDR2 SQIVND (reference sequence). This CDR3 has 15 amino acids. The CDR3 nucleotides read TGTGCCAGTAGTAGTCAGGGAAGCTCCTACAATGAGCAGTTCTTC. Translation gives CASSSQGSSYNEQFF.

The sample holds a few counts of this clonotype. CDR3 loop: CASGVSSYEQYF. CDR3 DNA sequence: TGTGCCAGCGGGGTCAGCTCCTACGAGCAGTACTTC. The chain employs TRBV6-2 or TRBV6-3 and TRBJ2-7; D remains ambiguous. V shed 8 bases and J shed 0 bases, with 8 bases lying between them. The CDR3 contains 12 residues. CDR1 and CDR2 from the germline V gene are MNHEY and SVGEGT.

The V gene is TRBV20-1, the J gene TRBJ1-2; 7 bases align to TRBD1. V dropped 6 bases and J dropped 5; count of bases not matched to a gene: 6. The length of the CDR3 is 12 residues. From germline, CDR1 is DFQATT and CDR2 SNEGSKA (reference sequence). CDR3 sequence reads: CSANPQGYGYTF. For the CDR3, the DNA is TGCAGTGCCAACCCACAGGGGTATGGCTACACCTTC.